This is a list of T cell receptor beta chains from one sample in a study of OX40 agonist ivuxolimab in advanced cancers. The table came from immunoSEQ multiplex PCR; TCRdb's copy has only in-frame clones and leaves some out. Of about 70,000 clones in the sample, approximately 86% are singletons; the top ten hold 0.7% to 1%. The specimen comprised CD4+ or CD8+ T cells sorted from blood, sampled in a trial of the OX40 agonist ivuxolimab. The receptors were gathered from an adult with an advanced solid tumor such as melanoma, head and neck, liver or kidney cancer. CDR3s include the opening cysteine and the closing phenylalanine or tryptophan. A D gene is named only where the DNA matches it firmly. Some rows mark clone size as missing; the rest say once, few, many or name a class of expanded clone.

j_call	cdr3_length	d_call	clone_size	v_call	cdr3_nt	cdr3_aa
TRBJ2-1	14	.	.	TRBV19	TGTGCCAGTAGGACCAGGGCTGGTCACGATGAGCAGTTCTTC	CASRTRAGHDEQFF
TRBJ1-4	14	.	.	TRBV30	TGTGCCTGGAGTGATATGAGTATGGGGGAAAAACTGTTTTTT	CAWSDMSMGEKLFF
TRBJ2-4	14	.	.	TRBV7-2	TGTGCCAGCAGCTTAAAAATAGTCCCGGACATTCAGTACTTC	CASSLKIVPDIQYF
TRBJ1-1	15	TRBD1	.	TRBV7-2	TGTGCCAGCAGCGCACAGGGGTCAACAGGAACTGAAGCTTTCTTT	CASSAQGSTGTEAFF
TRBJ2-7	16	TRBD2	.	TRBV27	TGTGCCAGCAGTATAACCCGACTAGCGGAGAATTACGAGCAGTACTTC	CASSITRLAENYEQYF
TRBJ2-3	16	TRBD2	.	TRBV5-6	TGTGCCAGCAGCTGGATAGCGGGAGGGCCGCCAGATACGCAGTATTTT	CASSWIAGGPPDTQYF
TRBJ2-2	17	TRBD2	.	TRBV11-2	TGTGCCAGCAGCTTAGAAACTAGCGGGAGGGCCTTTCGGGAGCTGTTTTTT	CASSLETSGRAFRELFF
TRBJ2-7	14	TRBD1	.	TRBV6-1	TGTGCCAGCCAACCCGGGACAGGGTATGACGAGCAGTACTTC	CASQPGTGYDEQYF
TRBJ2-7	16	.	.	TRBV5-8	TGTGCCAGCAGCTGGGGCCTGACGAATACAGCTTACGAGCAGTACTTC	CASSWGLTNTAYEQYF
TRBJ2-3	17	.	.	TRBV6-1	TGTGCCAGCAGTGAATTTGGGGCCGGGGCCGTCCCCGGTACGCAGTATTTT	CASSEFGAGAVPGTQYF
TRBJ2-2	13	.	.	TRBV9	TGTGCCAGCAGCGTCTCACCAACCGGGGAGCTGTTTTTT	CASSVSPTGELFF
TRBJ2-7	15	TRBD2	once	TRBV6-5	TGTGCCAGCAGTTACGGGACTAGCGGGGAGCACGAGCAGTACTTC	CASSYGTSGEHEQYF
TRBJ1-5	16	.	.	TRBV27	TGTGCCAGCAGTTCCACCCCACAGGGCCGCAATCAGCCCCAGCATTTT	CASSSTPQGRNQPQHF
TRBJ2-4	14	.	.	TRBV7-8	TGTGCCAGCAGCTTTGGGGAACGCAAAAACATTCAGTACTTC	CASSFGERKNIQYF
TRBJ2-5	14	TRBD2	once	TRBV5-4	TGTGCCAGCAGCTCAGGACTAGCTCGGGAGACCCAGTACTTC	CASSSGLARETQYF
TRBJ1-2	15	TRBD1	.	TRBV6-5	TGTGCCAGCAGTTACTCCAGGGGGCGCGGCTATGGCTACACCTTC	CASSYSRGRGYGYTF
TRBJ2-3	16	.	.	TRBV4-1	TGCGCCAGCAGGCCCAAACTCCGGGGGCCGCCAGATACGCAGTATTTT	CASRPKLRGPPDTQYF
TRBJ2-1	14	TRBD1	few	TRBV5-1	TGCGCCAGCAGCTTGGGACAGGGGTTGAGTGAGCAGTTCTTC	CASSLGQGLSEQFF
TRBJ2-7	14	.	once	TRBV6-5	TGTGCCAGCACCCAGCCAGGGGGGGCGTACGAGCAGTACTTC	CASTQPGGAYEQYF
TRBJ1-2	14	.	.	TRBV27	TGTGCCAGCAGTTTAAAGGGGGGGCTCTATGGCTACACCTTC	CASSLKGGLYGYTF